This T cell receptor (beta chain) is drawn from a study of shared clonotypes between healthy human individuals. Study-level findings and limits: Against clonotypes common to all four donors, non-shared ones had lower generation probabilities. Clonotype sharing among donors likely depends on sequencing depth. The authors sampled blood alone, and tissue repertoires likely differ.

It was at deep level that the assay was run. Some clones are missing from TCRdb's copy, which holds only in-frame ones; the method was immunoSEQ multiplex PCR. The table records roughly 410,000 clones, around 96% of them present only once. V was clipped by 0 bases and J by 2 bases; unmatched bases: 2. This CDR3 is 15 amino acids long. In germline, CDR1 is SGHNT, CDR2 YYREEE (reference sequence). A remark on this clone: Its antigen remains unidentified.

This TCR derives from a man under 40 in good health. Sequencing was done on a sample of memory CD8+ T cells sorted from blood. Documented subset: CD45RO+ cells pooled with CCR7-negative TemRA cells. The rearrangement uses TRBV5-4 and TRBJ2-5, with 9 bases identical to TRBD2. The CDR3 DNA reads as TGTGCCAGCAGCTTGGGACTAGCGGAACAAGAGACCCAGTACTTC. Translated, it gives CASSLGLAEQETQYF.